These 17 T cell receptor beta chains originate from one sample sequenced in a study of T cell changes during pregnancy in multiple sclerosis (dated by TCRdb to between 2018 and 2020). To prepare the library, the immunoSEQ multiplex PCR assay was applied. TCRdb retrieved this table from immuneACCESS and kept in-frame rearrangements only. Not all clones are present; in checked studies, unresolved V genes account for under half, and no reason is known for the remainder. This sample is represented by roughly 24,000 clones; around 87% of them were singletons. Of the sample, around 0.98% is held by the ten largest clones. The source was CD4+ T cells from peripheral blood mononuclear cells, collected in the second trimester of pregnancy. These receptor sequences come from a female donor in good health, enrolled as a control in a pregnancy study.

CDR3 residues: CAITGAGENTGELFF. The CDR3 DNA sequence: TGTGCCATCACGGGTGCAGGGGAAAACACCGGGGAGCTGTTTTTT. The J gene is TRBJ2-2, the V gene TRBV10-3; D possibly corresponds to TRBD1 (6 bases). Trimming took 7 bases from V and 2 from J, leaving 14 bases between them. There are 15 residues in the CDR3. Germline V gene data show CDR1 as ENHRY and CDR2 as SYGVKD.

The chain couples TRBV29-1 to TRBJ2-5; 12 nucleotides agree with TRBD2. The CDR3 sequence is 13 residues long. Germline V gives CDR1 SQVTM, CDR2 ANQGSEA. V gave up 5 bases and J gave up 4 bases; unmatched junction bases: 2. The CDR3 sequence is CSVTGLAGETQYF. The CDR3 DNA follows: TGCAGCGTTACGGGACTAGCGGGAGAGACCCAGTACTTC. Full variable domain (remainder filled in from reference TRBV29-1 and TRBJ2-5): SAVISQKPSRDICQRGTSLTIQCQVDSQVTMMFWYRQQPGQSLTLIATANQGSEATYESGFVIDKFPISRPNLTFSTLTVSNMSPEDSSIYLCSVTGLAGETQYFGPGTRLLVL.

The rearrangement uses TRBV19 and TRBJ2-3, with 10 bases fitting TRBD1. The CDR3 is 18 amino acids. In germline, CDR1 is LNHDA, CDR2 SQIVND (reference sequence). Germline trimming cut 3 bases from V and 0 bases from J; bases unmatched to any gene: 9. CDR3 loop: CASSIVRGTGASTDTQYF. The CDR3 DNA reads TGTGCCAGTAGTATCGTCCGAGGGACAGGGGCTAGCACAGATACGCAGTATTTT.

The rearrangement joins TRBV9 to TRBJ1-2; TRBD1 matches at 10 bases. The CDR3 is 15 amino acids. Trimming cost V 4 bases and J 10 bases; bases outside gene matches: 13. From germline, CDR1 is SGDLS and CDR2 YYNGEE. The CDR3 is CASSQGGDRGRSYTF. In DNA form, the CDR3 reads TGTGCCAGCAGCCAGGGAGGGGACAGGGGTCGATCCTACACCTTC.

In the case of this clone: In the same sample, other DNA sequences code for this CDR3. The rearrangement uses TRBV27 and TRBJ1-5; 12 bases agree with TRBD1. The V gene end was trimmed by 3 bases and the J gene end by 2 bases; junction bases not matched to a gene: 8. The CDR3 is made up of 18 amino acids. Germline V gives CDR1 MNHEY, CDR2 SMNVEV (reference sequence). The CDR3 region is CASSFPGQGAEGNQPQHF. CDR3 sequence (DNA): TGTGCCAGCAGTTTCCCGGGACAGGGGGCTGAAGGCAATCAGCCCCAGCATTTT.

The CDR3, as DNA: TGTGCCAGCAGACGGGGTGTTGAACGTCACGAGCAGTACTTC. The encoded protein is CASRRGVERHEQYF. The chain employs TRBV13 and TRBJ2-7, with TRBD2 as a possible D gene (5 bases). V was trimmed by 6 bases and J by 5 bases, leaving 17 bases between them. From germline, CDR1 is PRHDT and CDR2 FYEKMQ (reference sequence). The CDR3 spans 14 residues.

This clone has a single count. The chain joins TRBV18 to TRBJ1-5; no firm D call. Germline values: CDR1 KGHSH, CDR2 LQKENI. V dropped 4 bases and J dropped 2 bases, with 12 bases sitting between them. CDR3 length: 15 residues. CDR3 in amino acids: CASSLGPAGNQPQHF. The CDR3 region has the DNA TGTGCCAGCTCACTCGGGCCAGCGGGCAATCAGCCCCAGCATTTT. Full variable domain (remainder filled in from reference TRBV18 and TRBJ1-5): NAGVMQNPRHLVRRRGQEARLRCSPMKGHSHVYWYRQLPEEGLKFMVYLQKENIIDESGMPKERFSAEFPKEGPSILRIQQVVRGDSAAYFCASSLGPAGNQPQHFGDGTRLSIL.

The V and J genes are TRBV10-3 and TRBJ1-5; unclear D gene. Germline loops: CDR1 ENHRY, CDR2 SYGVKD. The CDR3 has 15 amino acids. V gave up 3 bases and J gave up 4 bases, with 13 bases separating them. CDR3 DNA sequence: TGTGCCATCAGTGATATCGGGGTACGGAATCAGCCCCAGCATTTT. Its translation is CAISDIGVRNQPQHF.

This clone appeared a few times. This chain links TRBV4-3 with TRBJ1-6, with D possibly TRBD1 on 6 matching bases. Trimming pared 1 base from V and 6 bases from J, leaving 10 bases between. This CDR3 is built from 15 residues. CDR1 is LGHNA and CDR2 is YSLEER in the germline V gene. Here the CDR3 DNA reads TGCGCCAGCAGCCAAGCCCAGGGGCCTAATTCACCCCTCCACTTT. Encoded protein: CASSQAQGPNSPLHF.

This chain connects TRBV27 to TRBJ1-1; possible D gene TRBD1, 5 bases. The germline CDR1 and CDR2 sequences are MNHEY and SMNVEV (reference sequence). Trimming took off 3 bases at V and 8 bases at J, with 10 bases between the two ends. The CDR3 runs to 12 residues. CDR3 in amino acids: CASSLGGGEAFF. The CDR3 nucleotides read TGTGCCAGCAGTTTGGGGGGTGGCGAAGCTTTCTTT.

Only a few counts were recorded for this clone. The rearrangement uses TRBV6-5 and TRBJ1-5; no reliable D call. V was shortened by 2 bases and J by 7 bases, with 18 bases between the two germline ends. Looked up from germline, CDR1 is MNHEY and CDR2 is SVGAGI. CDR3 size: 16 residues. CDR3 nucleotides: TGTGCCAGCAGTTACAGGTCGGCAGGAAGGAAGCAGCCCCAGCATTTT. Encoded protein: CASSYRSAGRKQPQHF.

The chain recombines TRBV7-2 with TRBJ2-3, with D maybe TRBD2 (6 bases). CDR1 and CDR2 from the germline V gene are SGHTA and FQGNSA. With 0 bases removed from V and 3 bases from J, the gap between germline ends came to 13 bases. The length of the CDR3 is 16 residues. The CDR3 DNA reads TGTGCCAGCAGCTTAGCCCAGCTCGGGGGTACAGATACGCAGTATTTT. Translation gives CASSLAQLGGTDTQYF. Drawing the rest from reference TRBV7-2 and TRBJ2-3, the complete variable domain is GAGVSQSPSNKVTEKGKDVELRCDPISGHTALYWYRQSLGQGLEFLIYFQGNSAPDKSGLPSDRFSAERTGGSVSTLTIQRTQQEDSAVYLCASSLAQLGGTDTQYFGPGTRLTVL.

The chain recombines TRBV2 with TRBJ2-3; 10 bases are shared with TRBD1. After removal of 3 bases from V and 5 bases from J, the junction contained 2 bases not matched to a gene. In germline, CDR1 is SNHLY, CDR2 FYNNEI. This CDR3 has 14 amino acids. CDR3 in amino acids: CASSDRTGGDTQYF. In DNA, the CDR3 is TGTGCCAGCAGTGATAGGACAGGGGGAGATACGCAGTATTTT.

This chain links TRBV27 with TRBJ2-7; 7 nucleotides align to TRBD1. The CDR3 totals 13 residues. Germline assignment: CDR1 MNHEY and CDR2 SMNVEV (reference sequence). The trim removed 6 bases at V and 2 bases at J, leaving 4 bases unmatched. CDR3 sequence reads: CASRNTGAYEQYF. The CDR3 DNA follows: TGTGCCAGCAGAAACACAGGGGCCTACGAGCAGTACTTC.

V gene TRBV4-1 combines with J gene TRBJ1-5, with 8 nucleotides matching TRBD1. The CDR3 spans 13 residues. With V trimmed by 1 base and J by 9 bases, 2 bases remained unmatched. Germline CDR1 and CDR2: MGHRA and YSYEKL. CDR3 DNA sequence: TGCGCCAGCAGCCAAGTGGGGACAGGGCCCCAGCATTTT. Protein product: CASSQVGTGPQHF.

The CDR3 region has the DNA TGTGCCAGCAGCTATGGACAGGCCTTCCAAGAGACCCAGTACTTC. Its translation: CASSYGQAFQETQYF. The chain recombines TRBV5-4 with TRBJ2-5; 7 bases align to TRBD1. V was pared by 3 bases and J by 1 base, with 6 bases of the junction left unmatched. This CDR3 has 15 residues. Looked up from germline, CDR1 is SGHNT and CDR2 is YYREEE (reference sequence).

The V and J genes are TRBV19 and TRBJ1-1; 8 bases match TRBD1. Germline-derived CDR1 and CDR2 are LNHDA and SQIVND (reference sequence). Trimming took 11 bases from V and 4 from J; bases not matched to a gene: 12. This CDR3 has 14 amino acids. CDR3 DNA sequence: TGTGCCGTAAACCGGGCAGGGGGCGGCACTGAAGCTTTCTTT. Amino acids: CAVNRAGGGTEAFF.